These 27 T cell receptor beta chains share one sample of origin, sequenced in a study of cytomegalovirus exposure and HLA in healthy donors. The primer mix had 60 Vbeta and 13 Jbeta primers. Clones were sequenced by immunoSEQ multiplex PCR, and TCRdb holds only the in-frame ones, with some missing. The data contain 270,000 or so clones, about 90% of them singletons. The sequenced sample consisted of PBMCs. These receptors all come from a girl aged 2 to 10 in good health and CMV-seronegative.

The CDR3 DNA sequence: TGTGCCAGCAGTTCCGGGACAGGGAGCTATGGCTACACCTTC. It is translated as CASSSGTGSYGYTF. The rearrangement uses TRBV28 and TRBJ1-2; 9 bases agree with TRBD1. The trim removed 4 bases at V and 4 bases at J, leaving 4 bases unmatched. The length of the CDR3 is 14 residues. Germline lookup yields CDR1 MDHEN and CDR2 SYDVKM.

This clone was observed a handful of times. The chain employs TRBV10-3 and TRBJ2-3; 10 bases match TRBD2. Unmatched junction bases numbered 17, after V lost 7 bases and J lost 4 bases. The CDR3 sequence is 18 residues long. The germline V gene encodes CDR1 ENHRY and CDR2 SYGVKD. CDR3 in DNA: TGTGCCATCAACCAACACAGGACTAGCGGCCGGGAGGCAGATACGCAGTATTTT. Protein: CAINQHRTSGREADTQYF.

The J gene is TRBJ2-1, the V gene TRBV6-1; TRBD2 might be the D (6 bases). The V end lost 6 bases, the J end lost 8 bases, and 17 bases lay between the germline ends. The CDR3 is 14 amino acids. Germline lookup yields CDR1 MNHNS and CDR2 SASEGT. The chain's CDR3 is CASSRDWLEDEQFF. The CDR3 region has the DNA TGTGCCAGCAGCCGGGACTGGCTCGAGGATGAGCAGTTCTTC.

The chain links TRBV2 to TRBJ1-2; TRBD1 is a possible D gene (5 bases). The V end was cut by 7 bases, the J end by 0 bases, with 9 bases between. Germline V gene lookup returns CDR1 SNHLY and CDR2 FYNNEI. There are 13 residues in the CDR3. CDR3 DNA sequence: TGTGCCAGCACCATGACAGCTAACTATGGCTACACCTTC. It encodes CASTMTANYGYTF.

The chain has TRBV2 and TRBJ2-6; 10 bases are shared with TRBD2. Trimming took 10 bases from V and 4 from J; bases not matched to a gene: 10. The CDR3 has 16 residues. Germline V CDR1 and CDR2: SNHLY, FYNNEI. CDR3 residues: CATGLAGVIGANVLTF. Here the CDR3 DNA reads TGTGCCACCGGGCTAGCGGGAGTAATCGGGGCCAACGTCCTGACTTTC.

CDR3 in amino acids: CASGAGAYNEQFF. DNA of the CDR3: TGTGCCAGCGGGGCAGGGGCTTACAATGAGCAGTTCTTC. The V gene is TRBV28, the J gene TRBJ2-1; D might be TRBD1 (6 bases). V was clipped by 8 bases and J by 4 bases, with 12 bases between them. Germline V CDR1 and CDR2: MDHEN, SYDVKM. The length of the CDR3 is 13 residues.

The count of this clone is one. J is TRBJ2-2 and V is TRBV2; tentatively, D is TRBD2 (7 bases). V lost 3 bases and J lost 4, with 12 bases in between. Germline CDR1 and CDR2: SNHLY and FYNNEI. The CDR3 sequence is 15 residues long. CDR3 DNA: TGTGCCAGCAGTGACCGGGGGGCGGGCACCGGGGAGCTGTTTTTT. Its protein is CASSDRGAGTGELFF.

The chain has TRBV6-5 and TRBJ1-3; D is perhaps TRBD1 (5 bases). CDR1 is MNHEY, CDR2 SVGAGI, per germline. V dropped 6 bases and J dropped 0 bases, with 9 bases sitting between them. The CDR3 has 14 amino acids. The CDR3 nucleotides read TGTGCCAGCAGGTTAAGGGGCTCTGGAAACACCATATATTTT. It yields the protein CASRLRGSGNTIYF.

The V gene is TRBV27, the J gene TRBJ2-7; 15 bases fit TRBD2. V dropped 4 bases and J dropped 6; count of bases not matched to a gene: 7. Germline CDR1 is MNHEY and CDR2 is SMNVEV (reference sequence). The CDR3 contains 16 residues. The CDR3 reads CASSSLTGLAGGEQYF. The CDR3 DNA is TGTGCCAGCAGTTCGCTAACGGGACTAGCGGGAGGCGAGCAGTACTTC.

The chain couples TRBV15 to TRBJ2-1, with TRBD1 matching 8 bases. V lost 3 bases to trimming and J lost 3 bases; unmatched junction nucleotides: 10. The germline V gene has CDR1 LNHNV and CDR2 YYDKDF (reference sequence). This CDR3 contains 17 residues. The CDR3 DNA follows: TGTGCCACCAGCAGGATTGACAGGGGACCGAGCTACAATGAGCAGTTCTTC. Amino acids: CATSRIDRGPSYNEQFF.

The chain recombines TRBV19 with TRBJ1-2; 8 nucleotides align to TRBD1. Germline CDR1 reads LNHDA; CDR2 reads SQIVND (reference sequence). With V trimmed by 1 base and J by 8 bases, 3 bases remained unmatched. CDR3 size: 13 residues. CDR3 sequence reads: CASSIAGQGGYTF. As DNA, the CDR3 is TGTGCCAGTAGTATAGCCGGACAGGGAGGCTACACCTTC.

The chain is built from TRBV10-1 and TRBJ2-5; 7 bases line up with TRBD2. The J call is in doubt because the DNA end fits TRBJ2-7 better. The germline gives CDR1 WNHNN, CDR2 SYGVQD (reference sequence). CDR3 size: 15 residues. Here the CDR3 reads CASSEGDYSSYEQYF. The CDR3 nucleotides are TGCGCCAGCAGTGAAGGGGACTATAGCTCCTACGAGCAGTACTTC.

The V and J genes are TRBV15 and TRBJ2-3; tentative D call: TRBD2 (7 bases). Germline V gene data show CDR1 as LNHNV and CDR2 as YYDKDF (reference sequence). V was trimmed by 4 bases and J by 2 bases, leaving 16 bases between them. CDR3 length: 16 residues. CDR3 coding DNA: TGTGCCACCAGCAACCCACGGGCGGGGGCCACAGATACGCAGTATTTT. Protein product: CATSNPRAGATDTQYF.

This chain joins TRBV27 and TRBJ1-2, with unresolved D. Deletions cut 1 base from V and 0 bases from J, with 9 bases between. CDR1 and CDR2 (germline): MNHEY, SMNVEV (reference sequence). There are 15 residues in the CDR3. The CDR3 DNA sequence: TGTGCCAGCAGTTTATTGGCCGGAGCTAACTATGGCTACACCTTC. This sequence encodes CASSLLAGANYGYTF.

The V call is TRBV9, the J call TRBJ1-2; perhaps TRBD1 as D (5 bases). Germline values: CDR1 SGDLS, CDR2 YYNGEE. The CDR3 runs 15 residues. V was shortened by 4 bases and J by 4 bases, with 17 bases between the two germline ends. The CDR3 here is CASSPAGGEGYGYTF. The CDR3 DNA sequence: TGTGCCAGCAGCCCGGCGGGGGGGGAAGGCTATGGCTACACCTTC.

This chain uses TRBV13 with TRBJ2-2; D is ambiguous. Trimming removed 4 bases from V and 2 bases from J, with 8 bases in between. Germline CDR1 is PRHDT and CDR2 is FYEKMQ (reference sequence). This CDR3 comprises 14 residues. The CDR3 loop reads CASSSAVNTGELFF. CDR3 sequence (DNA): TGTGCCAGCAGCTCGGCGGTTAACACCGGGGAGCTGTTTTTT.

The chain uses TRBV7-9 and TRBJ1-1, with 8 bases identical to TRBD1. This CDR3 spans 16 amino acids. In germline, CDR1 is SEHNR, CDR2 FQNEAQ (reference sequence). V lost 5 bases to trimming and J lost 5 bases; unmatched junction nucleotides: 13. CDR3 amino acids: CASSPIPGQVTTEAFF. In DNA form, the CDR3 reads TGTGCCAGCAGCCCGATCCCGGGACAGGTGACAACTGAAGCTTTCTTT.

The CDR3 reads CASSLRGASGRLGSSYNEQFF. CDR3 DNA: TGTGCCAGCAGTTTAAGGGGTGCTAGCGGGAGGTTGGGGAGCTCCTACAATGAGCAGTTCTTC. The gene calls are TRBV27 and TRBJ2-1; 11 nucleotides match TRBD2. Germline values: CDR1 MNHEY, CDR2 SMNVEV (reference sequence). With V trimmed by 2 bases and J by 0 bases, 15 bases remained unmatched. The CDR3 loop spans 21 amino acids.

In its sample, this clone was seen once. The chain combines TRBV7-9 with TRBJ2-7, with 13 bases matching TRBD2. The CDR3 has 15 residues. J lost 5 bases, V lost 5 bases, and 6 bases had no gene match. Germline assignment: CDR1 SEHNR and CDR2 FQNEAQ (reference sequence). CDR3 DNA sequence: TGTGCCAGCAGCATCGGACTAGCGGGAGCCCACGAGCAGTACTTC. Amino acids: CASSIGLAGAHEQYF.

This chain connects TRBV2 to TRBJ1-2; tentatively, D is TRBD1 (6 bases). This CDR3 is 15 amino acids long. Germline V gives CDR1 SNHLY, CDR2 FYNNEI. The V and J ends lost 2 bases and 3 bases respectively, with 13 bases between them. The DNA of the CDR3 is TGTGCCAGCAGTGAAATCAGGACAGAGGACTATGGCTACACCTTC. Translating gives CASSEIRTEDYGYTF.

This chain links TRBV6-1 with TRBJ2-2, with D unresolved. CDR3 length: 15 amino acids. Looked up from germline, CDR1 is MNHNS and CDR2 is SASEGT. Between the trimmed V and J ends, which lost 7 bases and 2 bases, there was a span of 14 bases. The CDR3 DNA reads TGTGCCAGCAATCCGAACAGTATAAACACCGGGGAGCTGTTTTTT. Residues: CASNPNSINTGELFF.

The chain joins TRBV5-4 to TRBJ2-1; 8 bases agree with TRBD2. Germline-derived CDR1 and CDR2 are SGHNT and YYREEE (reference sequence). The ends lost 7 bases at V and 8 bases at J; junction bases unmatched: 14. The CDR3 consists of 15 residues. For the CDR3, the DNA is TGTGCCAGCGAGTTAAGGGTAGCGGGGAGGGATGAGCAGTTCTTC. Its protein product is CASELRVAGRDEQFF.

The rearrangement joins TRBV5-5 to TRBJ1-4; TRBD1 matches 7 bases. The V gene's germline CDR1 is SGHKS and CDR2 YYEKEE (reference sequence). Germline trimming cut 7 bases from V and 0 bases from J; bases unmatched to any gene: 0. The CDR3 consists of 13 residues. CDR3 nucleotide sequence: TGTGCCAGCCAGGGGGCAACTAATGAAAAACTGTTTTTT. Translating it yields CASQGATNEKLFF.

In DNA, the CDR3 is TGTGCCAGCAGCGCCCTAAGCGCTTACTACGAGCAGTACTTC. Translation: CASSALSAYYEQYF. V is TRBV27 and J is TRBJ2-7; no clear D. The CDR3 extends over 14 amino acids. V lost 6 bases, J lost 3 bases, and 15 bases lay in between. Germline V lookup: CDR1 MNHEY, CDR2 SMNVEV (reference sequence).

This chain links TRBV28 with TRBJ1-2; D may be TRBD1 (6 bases). Between the trimmed V and J ends, which lost 6 bases and 7 bases, there was a span of 24 bases. The CDR3 covers 16 residues. The germline CDR1 and CDR2 sequences are MDHEN and SYDVKM. CDR3 coding DNA: TGTGCCAGCAGAATACAACCGGGTACAGGGCACGCTGGCTACACCTTC. This sequence encodes CASRIQPGTGHAGYTF.

The chain is built from TRBV7-9 and TRBJ2-1; D might be TRBD2 (5 bases). V was pared by 9 bases and J by 3 bases, with 12 bases between. Germline values: CDR1 SEHNR, CDR2 FQNEAQ (reference sequence). This CDR3 region has 13 residues. The CDR3 DNA sequence: TGTGCCAGTTTACTAAGCGGCTACAATGAGCAGTTCTTC. Translation: CASLLSGYNEQFF.

Regarding this clone: A read error may produce the germline difference seen at one junction end. CDR3 protein: CASSLQQNTEAFF. DNA of the CDR3: TGTGCTAGCAGCTTACAACAGAACACTGAAGCTTTCTTT. The V gene is TRBV7-7, the J gene TRBJ1-1; D not certain. CDR1 SSHAT and CDR2 FNYEAQ come from the germline V gene (reference sequence). The CDR3 length is 13 residues.